A selection of T cell receptor beta chains follows, all from one sample in a study of blood T cells in healthy people across ages. TCRdb analysed the 5' RACE reads with MiXCR anew, one entry per CDR3 protein. The sample yields 850,000 or so distinct CDR3 sequences, under 30% seen once. Sequenced sample: blood. These receptors were taken from a woman older than 75 in good health. Each CDR3 is given with its conserved first and last residue. The D gene is left open where the match is weak. Some rows mark clone size as missing; the rest say once, few, many or name a class of expanded clone.

.	.	TRBJ2-7	13	TRBV10-2	TGCGCCAGCAGTGAGTCGACTCCCTACGAGCAGTACTTC	CASSESTPYEQYF
many	.	TRBJ2-7	14	TRBV10-3	TGTGCCATCACAAGGGATGTGGGACCCTACGAGCAGTACTTC	CAITRDVGPYEQYF
.	TRBD1	TRBJ1-1	16	TRBV27	TGTGCCAGCAGTTTGGGATTTACAGGGGTCGACACTGAAGCTTTCTTT	CASSLGFTGVDTEAFF
many	TRBD1	TRBJ2-5	15	TRBV11-2	TGTGCCAGCAGCATGGGACAGGGGATTTGGGAGACCCAGTACTTC	CASSMGQGIWETQYF
.	.	TRBJ1-4	14	TRBV6-5	TGTGCCAGCTCCCGGGGCTCAACTAATGAAAAACTGTTTTTT	CASSRGSTNEKLFF
few	.	TRBJ1-1	15	TRBV20-1	TGCAGTGCGAGGAAGGACGGACTTATTAACACTGAAGCTTTCTTT	CSARKDGLINTEAFF
.	TRBD1	TRBJ1-1	13	TRBV15	TGTGCCACCAGCGTTAAGGAGGGGGCGCAAGCTTTCTTT	CATSVKEGAQAFF
many	.	TRBJ2-6	14	TRBV5-1	TGCGCCAGCAGCATCTCTTCTGGGGCCAACGTCCTGACTTTC	CASSISSGANVLTF
.	TRBD1	TRBJ2-7	15	TRBV7-2	TGTGCCGGCAGCGCACTGACAGGGCCCAACTACGAGCAGTACTTC	CAGSALTGPNYEQYF
few	TRBD2	TRBJ2-7	17	TRBV4-3	TGCGCCAGCAGCCACCGGACTAGCGGGTTCAGCTCCTACGAGCGGTACTTC	CASSHRTSGFSSYERYF
.	TRBD2	TRBJ2-7	18	TRBV20-1	TGCAGTGCTAGAGTCGTCGCCCTGGCTAGCGGGGGGTACAATGAGCAGTACTTC	CSARVVALASGGYNEQYF
many	TRBD1	TRBJ2-3	14	TRBV7-6	TGTGCCAGCAGCTTTGAGGGGGCAATGGATACGCAGTATTTT	CASSFEGAMDTQYF
many	.	TRBJ1-2	13	TRBV20-1	TGCAGTGCCCCTGGGGCATTTAACTATGGCTACACCTTC	CSAPGAFNYGYTF
many	TRBD1	TRBJ2-5	20	TRBV6-1	TGTGCCAGCAGTCCACAGGGGGCGCAAAGAGGGTGGAGCGGCATGGAGACCCAGTACTTC	CASSPQGAQRGWSGMETQYF
many	.	TRBJ2-3	15	TRBV20-1	TGCAGTGCTAGAGACGGGGGTGCTATTACAGATACGCAGTATTTT	CSARDGGAITDTQYF
.	TRBD1	TRBJ2-1	14	TRBV5-1	TGCGCCAGCAGCTTGGTACAGGGGGTATCTGAGCAGTTCTTC	CASSLVQGVSEQFF
.	.	TRBJ2-6	20	TRBV7-2	TGTGCCAGCAGCTTAGGAGGGGGGAGAAACCTTCTCTCTGGGGCCAACGTCCTGACTTTC	CASSLGGGRNLLSGANVLTF
.	TRBD2	TRBJ2-3	19	TRBV4-2	TGTGCCAGCAGCCAAGATGGCAGCGGGGGGCTCCTACACACAGATACGCAGTATTTT	CASSQDGSGGLLHTDTQYF
many	.	TRBJ1-2	15	TRBV4-3	TGCGCCAGCAGCCAAACTCTCGACAGTTCCTATGGCTACACCTTC	CASSQTLDSSYGYTF
few	.	TRBJ2-1	15	TRBV5-6	TGTGCCGGCAGCGTACAGGGTGGGACCTACAATGAGCAGTTCTTC	CAGSVQGGTYNEQFF
many	.	TRBJ2-3	17	TRBV28	TGTGCCAGCAGTCCTACCCCGGGTCCCCGGGGCACAGATACGCAGTATTTT	CASSPTPGPRGTDTQYF
.	.	TRBJ2-2	16	TRBV12-3/TRBV12-4	TGTGCCAGCAGTTTAGGTCGAAGGGAAGTCACCGGGGAGCTGTTTTTT	CASSLGRREVTGELFF
many	TRBD1	TRBJ2-1	15	TRBV20-1	TGCAGTGCTACCCAGGGGGCCTCTTCCTACAATGAGCAGTTCTTC	CSATQGASSYNEQFF
many	.	TRBJ2-3	19	TRBV7-2	TGTGCCAGCAGCACCCCGATGGGGTATGCGATTTCTAGCACAGATACGCAGTATTTT	CASSTPMGYAISSTDTQYF
many	.	TRBJ2-7	16	TRBV5-1	TGCGCCAGCAGCCCCGTCCCAATCGGGGGCGGCTACGAGCAGTACTTC	CASSPVPIGGGYEQYF
few	TRBD1	TRBJ1-2	16	TRBV15	TGTGCCACCAGCAGAATCCCCGGGACAGGGGGATCCGGCTACACCTTC	CATSRIPGTGGSGYTF
.	TRBD2	TRBJ2-2	18	TRBV6-2/TRBV6-3	TGTGCCAGCAGTTACTCCGGACTAGCGGGGGGCCCGACCGGGGAGCTGTTTTTT	CASSYSGLAGGPTGELFF